This entry is about one T cell receptor (beta chain). What it binds is unknown. Exclusion of patients followed from uncontrolled infection, other autoimmune disease, pregnancy or lactation. Orbital computed tomography, thyroid ultrasound, serum thyroxine and TRAb, and clinical symptoms together informed the diagnoses. Researchers took RNA transcripts and amplified the TCR beta CDR3 regions from them. HTBI primers were employed in a first-round RT-PCR of the TCR CDR3. MiXCR, run by TCRdb on the multiplex PCR reads, gives a single entry per CDR3 protein. The sample shows hundreds of thousands of distinct CDR3 sequences, 40% to 55% of them seen only once. These data come from a study of T cells in Graves' hyperthyroidism and ophthalmopathy. Study outcomes and limitations: Most clonotypes that expanded in the thyroid above 0.001 also showed up in blood.

Germline values: CDR1 SGHTA, CDR2 FQGNSA. The CDR3 runs 17 residues. Trimming cost V 2 bases and J 6 bases; bases outside gene matches: 12. The chain has TRBV7-2 and TRBJ2-2, with 7 bases aligning to TRBD1. Sequenced sample: peripheral blood or thyroid tissue (not recorded which). This receptor was identified in an adult man with Graves' disease, either hyperthyroidism or ophthalmopathy (not recorded which). CDR3 amino acids: CASSLSRQGVNPGELFF. CDR3 coding DNA: TGTGCCAGCAGCTTATCGAGACAGGGTGTAAACCCCGGGGAGCTGTTTTTT. The full variable domain, rest sourced from reference TRBV7-2 and TRBJ2-2, is GAGVSQSPSNKVTEKGKDVELRCDPISGHTALYWYRQSLGQGLEFLIYFQGNSAPDKSGLPSDRFSAERTGGSVSTLTIQRTQQEDSAVYLCASSLSRQGVNPGELFFGEGSRLTVL.